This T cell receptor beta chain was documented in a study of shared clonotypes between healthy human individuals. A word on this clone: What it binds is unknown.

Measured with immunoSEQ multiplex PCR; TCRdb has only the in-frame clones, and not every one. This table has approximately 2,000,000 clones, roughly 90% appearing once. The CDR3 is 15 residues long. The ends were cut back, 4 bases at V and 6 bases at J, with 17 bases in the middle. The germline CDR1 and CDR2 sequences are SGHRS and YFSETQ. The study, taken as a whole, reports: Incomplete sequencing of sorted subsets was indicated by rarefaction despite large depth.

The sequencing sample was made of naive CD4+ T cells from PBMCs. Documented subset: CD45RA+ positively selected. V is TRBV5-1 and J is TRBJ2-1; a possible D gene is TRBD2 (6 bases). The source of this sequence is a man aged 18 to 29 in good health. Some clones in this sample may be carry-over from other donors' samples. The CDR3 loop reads CASSTEGVRANEQFF. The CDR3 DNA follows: TGCGCCAGCAGCACGGAGGGAGTCCGGGCCAATGAGCAGTTCTTC.